The 17 T cell receptor beta chains given below trace back to one sample, sequenced in a study of blood T cell repertoires in COVID-19. Clones were read by immunoSEQ multiplex PCR, and TCRdb kept only the in-frame ones, dropping some. Here the sample spans approximately 140,000 clones, about 89% being singletons. The sequenced sample consisted of peripheral blood. The receptors derive from a man older than 75 with acute or convalescent COVID-19.

The chain uses TRBV28 and TRBJ2-3; D unclear. From germline, CDR1 is MDHEN and CDR2 SYDVKM. The ends were cut back, 2 bases at V and 1 base at J, with 7 bases in the middle. The CDR3 totals 14 residues. DNA of the CDR3: TGTGCCAGCAGTTTACCATCGGGCACAGATACGCAGTATTTT. The encoded protein is CASSLPSGTDTQYF.

The chain couples TRBV5-1 to TRBJ1-5; possibly TRBD1 for D (5 bases). The V end lost 2 bases, the J end lost 4 bases, and 13 bases lay between the germline ends. The CDR3 spans 15 residues. Germline-derived CDR1 and CDR2 are SGHRS and YFSETQ. The CDR3 sequence: CASSLGEVANQPQHF. The CDR3 DNA is TGCGCCAGCAGCTTAGGGGAAGTGGCGAATCAGCCCCAGCATTTT.

The chain joins TRBV28 to TRBJ1-2; D call uncertain. Germline CDR1 and CDR2: MDHEN and SYDVKM. Trimming took 2 bases from V and 7 from J, leaving 8 bases between them. This CDR3 is 12 amino acids long. This chain's CDR3 is CASSLMGSGYTF. The CDR3 nucleotides read TGTGCCAGCAGTTTAATGGGGAGTGGCTACACCTTC.

This clone was observed a single time. This sequence joins TRBV9 and TRBJ1-5; tentatively, D is TRBD1 (5 bases). The V gene's germline CDR1 is SGDLS and CDR2 YYNGEE. The CDR3 covers 18 residues. Between the trimmed V and J ends, which lost 1 base and 0 bases, there was a span of 17 bases. CDR3 protein: CASSVSPDSYYSNQPQHF. As DNA, the CDR3 is TGTGCCAGCAGCGTATCCCCTGACAGCTATTATAGCAATCAGCCCCAGCATTTT.

The rearrangement uses TRBV5-1 and TRBJ2-3; perhaps TRBD2 as D (5 bases). CDR1 SGHRS and CDR2 YFSETQ come from the germline V gene. The length of the CDR3 is 16 residues. Trimming pared 4 bases from V and 0 bases from J, leaving 15 bases between. CDR3 residues: CASSLDLDSSTDTQYF. The CDR3 DNA reads TGCGCCAGCAGCCTGGATCTGGACTCTAGCACAGATACGCAGTATTTT.

V gene TRBV28 combines with J gene TRBJ2-3; D might be TRBD2 (6 bases). V gave up 4 bases and J gave up 5 bases, with 19 bases separating them. The CDR3 loop spans 16 amino acids. Germline lookup yields CDR1 MDHEN and CDR2 SYDVKM. Written as DNA, the CDR3 is TGTGCCAGCAGTTCCATCACTGGGGGACTTGGAGATACGCAGTATTTT. It specifies CASSSITGGLGDTQYF.

This chain joins TRBV25-1 and TRBJ1-1; the D gene is possibly TRBD1 (5 bases). Deletions cut 8 bases from V and 5 bases from J, with 18 bases between. Germline CDR1 is MGHDK and CDR2 is SYGVNS. There are 14 residues in the CDR3. CDR3 nucleotide sequence: TGTGCCAGCGCCCAACAGGATAAAGGGACTGAAGCTTTCTTT. Translating gives CASAQQDKGTEAFF.

The chain recombines TRBV28 with TRBJ2-7; 7 bases line up with TRBD2. Per the germline V gene, CDR1 is MDHEN and CDR2 is SYDVKM. The trim removed 7 bases at V and 3 bases at J, leaving 12 bases unmatched. This CDR3 is 15 amino acids long. The chain's CDR3 is CASKSGGISIYEQYF. In DNA form, the CDR3 reads TGTGCCAGCAAATCCGGGGGGATCTCAATCTACGAGCAGTACTTC.

This clone was seen only once. The rearrangement uses TRBV5-6 and TRBJ2-7; D perhaps matches TRBD1 (5 bases). Between the trimmed V and J ends, which lost 4 bases and 2 bases, there was a span of 10 bases. CDR1 SGHDT and CDR2 YYEEEE come from the germline V gene. The CDR3 runs to 13 residues. CDR3 sequence reads: CASSEDIAYEQYF. The CDR3 DNA reads TGTGCCAGCAGCGAGGACATCGCCTACGAGCAGTACTTC.

This chain's CDR3 is CASSSPGGAGAFF. Written as DNA, the CDR3 is TGTGCCAGCAGCTCCCCAGGGGGCGCGGGAGCTTTCTTT. The chain is built from TRBV7-9 and TRBJ1-1, with 8 nucleotides matching TRBD1. V dropped 4 bases and J dropped 10; count of bases not matched to a gene: 8. The CDR3 has 13 residues. Germline V gene data show CDR1 as SEHNR and CDR2 as FQNEAQ (reference sequence).

The chain employs TRBV6-5 and TRBJ1-4; D perhaps matches TRBD1 (6 bases). The germline V gene encodes CDR1 MNHEY and CDR2 SVGAGI. The germline V and J ends were trimmed by 8 bases and 8 bases, with 9 bases remaining between them. CDR3 length: 11 residues. Here the CDR3 DNA reads TGTGCCAGCCGAGGACAGGAAAAACTGTTTTTT. It translates to CASRGQEKLFF.

This clone was seen only a few times. The chain combines TRBV19 with TRBJ1-6, with D possibly being TRBD1 (6 bases). This CDR3 comprises 14 residues. Germline V lookup: CDR1 LNHDA, CDR2 SQIVND (reference sequence). The ends were cut back, 5 bases at V and 7 bases at J, with 12 bases in the middle. CDR3 DNA sequence: TGTGCCAGTAGTTCACAGGGTTGGAATTCACCCCTCCACTTT. Its translation is CASSSQGWNSPLHF.

This sequence joins TRBV6-5 and TRBJ1-5, with 9 nucleotides matching TRBD1. The junction had 8 bases not matched to a gene; V was cut back by 4 bases and J by 7 bases. The CDR3 loop spans 15 amino acids. The germline V gene has CDR1 MNHEY and CDR2 SVGAGI. CDR3 amino acids: CASSLGTGSYQPQHF. DNA of the CDR3: TGTGCCAGCAGTTTAGGGACAGGGAGTTACCAGCCCCAGCATTTT.

The chain links TRBV19 to TRBJ1-3; perhaps TRBD1 as D (6 bases). V shed 2 bases and J shed 4 bases, with 12 bases lying between them. Germline V lookup: CDR1 LNHDA, CDR2 SQIVND (reference sequence). The CDR3 extends over 15 amino acids. The CDR3 region has the DNA TGTGCCAGTAGTATAACGTGGGGGCGCGGAAACACCATATATTTT. It codes for CASSITWGRGNTIYF.

The chain couples TRBV3-1 (or the pseudogene TRBV3-2) to TRBJ1-1, with 9 bases that match TRBD1. The CDR3 is 17 residues long. J lost 1 base, V lost 4 bases, and 10 bases had no gene match. Germline CDR1 and CDR2: LGHDT and YNNKEL (reference sequence). Here the CDR3 DNA reads TGTGCCAGCAGCCCAGGGTTCGCGGGACAGGGGAACACTGAAGCTTTCTTT. Its protein is CASSPGFAGQGNTEAFF.

The chain uses TRBV10-3 and TRBJ1-1; 10 nucleotides align to TRBD1. Germline V CDR1 and CDR2: ENHRY, SYGVKD. The CDR3 spans 13 residues. The V and J ends lost 2 bases and 8 bases, in that order; junction bases with no gene match: 2. Here the CDR3 reads CAISEGQGVEAFF. The CDR3 nucleotides are TGTGCCATCAGTGAGGGACAGGGGGTGGAAGCTTTCTTT.

This clone was recorded a few times. The chain recombines TRBV5-1 with TRBJ2-7; 7 nucleotides line up with TRBD1. The CDR3 is made up of 16 amino acids. Germline assignment: CDR1 SGHRS and CDR2 YFSETQ. The trim removed 5 bases at V and 4 bases at J, leaving 15 bases unmatched. For the CDR3, the DNA is TGCGCCAGCAGACAAAGTCTGGGACAGCGCTTGTACGAGCAGTACTTC. Translating gives CASRQSLGQRLYEQYF.